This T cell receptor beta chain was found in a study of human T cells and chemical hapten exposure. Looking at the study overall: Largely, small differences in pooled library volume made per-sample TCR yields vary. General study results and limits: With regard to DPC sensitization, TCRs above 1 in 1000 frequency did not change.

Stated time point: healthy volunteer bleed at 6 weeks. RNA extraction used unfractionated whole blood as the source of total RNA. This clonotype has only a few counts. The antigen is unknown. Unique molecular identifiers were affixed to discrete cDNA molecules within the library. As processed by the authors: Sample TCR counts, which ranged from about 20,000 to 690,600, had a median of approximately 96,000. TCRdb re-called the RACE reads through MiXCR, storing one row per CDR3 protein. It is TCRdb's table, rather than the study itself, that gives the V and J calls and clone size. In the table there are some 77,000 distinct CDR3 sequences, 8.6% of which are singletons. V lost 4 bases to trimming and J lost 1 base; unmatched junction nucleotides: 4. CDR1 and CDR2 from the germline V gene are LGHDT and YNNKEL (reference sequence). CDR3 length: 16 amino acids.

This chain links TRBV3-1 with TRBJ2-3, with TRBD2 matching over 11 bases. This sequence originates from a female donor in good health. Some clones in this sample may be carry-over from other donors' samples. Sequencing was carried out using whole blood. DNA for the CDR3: TGTGCCAGCAGCCGTCTACTAGCGGGGGGCACAGATACGCAGTATTTT. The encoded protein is CASSRLLAGGTDTQYF.